The rows below give T cell receptor beta chains drawn from one sample of a study of shared T cell receptors in the human thymus. Data came from immunoSEQ multiplex PCR; TCRdb stores just in-frame clones and leaves some out. The sample has some 700,000 clones, roughly 90% seen once; the top ten hold 0.0095% to 0.012%. These data also featured in a second study, about human thymus T cells.

The sequencing sample was made of thymocytes. Every receptor here comes from a boy in the first two years of life with a congenital heart defect. CDR3s include the opening cysteine and the closing phenylalanine or tryptophan. Fields, in order: clone size, J gene, V gene, CDR3 protein. Clone size, where shown, is once, few, many, or a class for clones that have expanded.

size: NA
J: TRBJ2-7
V: TRBV28
CDR3: CASIDSGAPHRSEQYF

size: NA
J: TRBJ2-1
V: TRBV29-1
CDR3: CSVERTSGDPYNEQFF

size: once
J: TRBJ2-3
V: TRBV27
CDR3: CASSRESLVDTQYF

size: NA
J: TRBJ2-7
V: TRBV28
CDR3: CASSTSASYEQYF

size: few
J: TRBJ1-3
V: TRBV19
CDR3: CASTRQPFSGNTIYF

size: NA
J: TRBJ2-7
V: TRBV4-2
CDR3: CASSQRYPHRVTYEQYF

size: NA
J: TRBJ2-7
V: TRBV10-3
CDR3: CAISERTGVLEQYF

size: NA
J: TRBJ2-3
V: TRBV7-6
CDR3: CASRPTSGRDTQYF

size: NA
J: TRBJ2-7
V: TRBV2
CDR3: CASGPLADSYEQYF

size: NA
J: TRBJ2-2
V: TRBV4-3
CDR3: CASSQGGNPNTGELFF

size: NA
J: TRBJ1-2
V: TRBV2
CDR3: CASSEDSGFYGYTF

size: NA
J: TRBJ2-1
V: TRBV30
CDR3: CAWSRRALTDNEQFF

size: NA
J: TRBJ2-7
V: TRBV5-5
CDR3: CASSRGGSAYEQYF

size: few
J: TRBJ2-7
V: TRBV13
CDR3: CASSLRTSGTYEQYF

size: NA
J: TRBJ2-7
V: TRBV21-1
CDR3: CASSKAERGLGKYF

size: NA
J: TRBJ1-1
V: TRBV19
CDR3: CASSRGLAEAFF

size: once
J: TRBJ2-2
V: TRBV11-3
CDR3: CASSLVARDFPGELFF

size: NA
J: TRBJ2-7
V: TRBV6-5
CDR3: CASSYSARTTALGQYF

size: NA
J: TRBJ1-5
V: TRBV2
CDR3: CASSEPAGTDSNQPQHF

size: few
J: TRBJ1-3
V: TRBV6-1
CDR3: CASSDMGRQPGNTIYF

size: NA
J: TRBJ2-1
V: TRBV14
CDR3: CASSSQREAYNEQFF

size: NA
J: TRBJ2-7
V: TRBV28
CDR3: CASTKSGDYEQYF

size: NA
J: TRBJ1-4
V: TRBV15
CDR3: CATSAGDTTNEKLFF

size: NA
J: TRBJ2-3
V: TRBV5-6
CDR3: CASSPGQGTDTQYF

size: NA
J: TRBJ2-1
V: TRBV10-3
CDR3: CAISESGTSGGLGNEQFF

size: few
J: TRBJ1-5
V: TRBV6-6
CDR3: CASSYTDSNQPQHF